This T cell receptor (beta chain) emerged from a study of blood T cells in healthy people across ages (dated by TCRdb to about 2015). For the wider study: In model experiments, template switching captured about one uniquely barcoded TCR beta cDNA molecule for every two T cells. To track age-related changes in TCR beta repertoire diversity, the study relied on deep sequencing normalized with unique cDNA molecular identifiers. Four age groups were formed from the donors: young (average about 15 years), middle-aged (just under 40), aged (roughly 56) and long-lived (82). Two additional independent replicas of 1 million unique cDNA reads from the same blood draw were analyzed for two donors (one aged 18 to 30 and one aged 80 or older).

CDR1 and CDR2, looked up from the germline V gene, are SGHTA and FQGNSA. The CDR3 runs 15 residues from the cysteine to the phenylalanine. The CDR3 DNA has 45 bases and is translated from base 1. Trimming leaves V shorter by 7 bases and J shorter by 3 bases, with the junction holding 10 bases beyond the gene matches. The library relied on 5' RACE. Sequencing was carried out with an Illumina HiSeq 2500. A second PCR of roughly 6 to 11 cycles was run with a J-beta primer mix and a sample-barcoded 5' primer. Each TCR beta cDNA molecule received a unique molecular identifier from a template-switch 5' adaptor carrying 12 random nucleotides. At least 2.5 million CDR3-containing paired-end reads were obtained from each sample. The Mint cDNA synthesis kit, primed by a TRBC-specific oligonucleotide, was used to synthesize first-strand cDNA from all RNA. After uracil-DNA glycosylase treatment, a first 18-cycle PCR used universal primers M1SS and BC2_uni_R on all cDNA. On the authors' methods: Each sample was normalized by randomly selecting 1 million high-quality reads, each carrying a distinct molecular identifier. Reads with shared molecular identifiers were discarded instead of being binned into consensus sequences. MiTCR, set to a Q25 quality threshold and the strictest error-elimination algorithm, was used for CDR3 identification, clonotype clustering and error correction. A nonparametric unseen species model using Euler transformation provided a lower-bound estimate of total TCR beta diversity. TCRdb cleaned the public reads at Q25 with fastp, built clones with MiXCR and kept in-frame beta chains. Rows matching on CDR3 protein sequence are summarized as one entry with the most common DNA and genes. TCRdb's processing, not the authors', yielded these V and J calls. The sample table shows some 760,000 distinct CDR3 sequences, and more than 20% are seen once. The ten largest clones capture more than 8.5% of the sample.

Donors were 39 systemically healthy Caucasian individuals from Russia aged roughly 6 to 90 years. Approximately 10 milliliters of peripheral blood were collected from each donor into EDTA-treated Vacutainer tubes. Ficoll-Paque density-gradient centrifugation was used to isolate PBMCs, with at least 7 million obtained per sample. Trizol reagent was used to extract total RNA from the PBMCs, yielding at least 5.5 micrograms per sample. Naive CD45RAhigh/CD27high T cell percentages were measured by flow cytometry on a PBMC aliquot from every donor. A word on this clonotype: No cognate antigen has been identified for it. Per-base qualities were not stored, and no clone one base away is much larger.

Overall study results and their limits: Estimates of total diversity from one million sequenced T cells were regarded as lower bounds and underestimates. As age increased, observed TCR beta diversity per million T cells dropped in a roughly linear way, and a significant reduction was already evident by age around 41. Since profiling was done on bulk unsorted PBMCs, naive and antigen-experienced compartments could not be conclusively compared. Donor CMV infection status was unknown, potentially confounding age-related changes in expanded clonotypes. Compared with the aged group, the long-lived group had more naive CD4+ T cells, fewer expanded clones and increased TCR diversity, suggesting age selection. Observed TCR beta diversity correlated strongly with the percentage of naive T cells measured by flow cytometry.

The same sample was also studied in work on T cells of mothers and their children. Per that second paper: The donors were nine systemically healthy Caucasian individuals, made up of three mothers and their six children. cDNA synthesis consumed the entire amount of extracted RNA, loaded at approximately 1.4 ug RNA in each 15 ul reaction. In the second PCR, sample barcodes and 2-4 random nucleotides were introduced via the M1S primer. Over 8 million TCR beta CDR3 reads were obtained for each mother, and 2.5 million to 3 million reads were obtained for each child. Thymic selection shapes the output of TCR recombination in a similar way in related and unrelated pairs, and inherited differences have a minor effect. Normalized repertoire overlap in related mother-child pairs was always slightly higher than in unrelated mother-child pairs, but the difference was never significant. With a sensitivity of about 100 clones per million clonotypes, no persistent microchimeric T cell clones were detected. Deep NGS was used in the study to compare the TCR beta repertoires of mothers and children and to look for features that separate related mother-child pairs from unrelated individuals. Mothers averaged roughly 40 +/- 4 years of age and children averaged about 10 +/- 4 years. After adapters were ligated using NEBNext reagents, the libraries underwent 100+100 nt paired-end sequencing on an Illumina HiSeq 2000. To avoid cross-contamination, the mother libraries and the child libraries were prepared a month apart and sequenced in separate runs. Each donor had between about 500,000 and 2,100,000 distinct TCR beta clonotypes identified. Naive TCR beta clonotypes were estimated from low-frequency clonotypes matched to each donor's FACS-determined naive share, without sorting.

This sequence uses TRBV7-2 and TRBJ2-5; 8 middle bases align to TRBD2. Sequenced sample: blood. This receptor was obtained from a boy younger than 18 in good health. The CDR3 protein is CASTRSAGVKETQYF. The nucleotide sequence reads as follows: TGTGCCAGCACTCGATCAGCGGGGGTAAAAGAGACCCAGTACTTC.